This T cell receptor beta chain was identified in a study of cytomegalovirus exposure and HLA in healthy donors. Study-level findings and limits: Prior analysis indicated that the majority of TCR beta V segments exhibited productivity approximately 90% or approximately 30% of the time.

PCR amplification relied on 60 Vbeta primers (plus 13 Jbeta primers). TCRdb's table, derived via immunoSEQ multiplex PCR, lists solely in-frame clones and lacks some. The table for this sample gives 110,000 to 150,000 clones. This CDR3 region has 16 residues. In germline, CDR1 is PRHDT, CDR2 FYEKMQ (reference sequence). With 5 bases removed from V and 4 bases from J, the gap between germline ends came to 15 bases. With respect to this clone: Its matching antigen is unknown.

This receptor was identified in a male donor in good health and CMV-seronegative. The chain employs TRBV13 and TRBJ1-6; possibly TRBD1 for D (6 bases). Sequenced input: PBMCs. As DNA, the CDR3 is TGTGCCAGCAGCGTCGTACAGGGTTTTTATAATTCACCCCTCCACTTT. Its translation: CASSVVQGFYNSPLHF.